The rows below give T cell receptor beta chains drawn from one sample of a study of T cell responses to AZD1222 COVID-19 vaccine. TCRdb keeps only in-frame clones here, not all; method: immunoSEQ multiplex PCR. The sample carries 130,000 or so clones, approximately 95% recorded once. The starting material was peripheral blood, obtained on day 0 of MenACWY control vaccination. The receptors were sampled from an adult in good health. Both conserved end residues are trimmed from each CDR3.

v_gene: TRBV5-6
j_gene: TRBJ2-7
CDR3aa: ASSLEAGSYEQY

v_gene: TRBV10-3
j_gene: TRBJ2-7
CDR3aa: AISGTLSSYEQY

v_gene: TRBV4-1
j_gene: TRBJ1-2
CDR3aa: ASSQDPRGYGYT

v_gene: TRBV3-1/TRBV3-2
j_gene: TRBJ1-1
CDR3aa: ASSRPSAGTEAF

v_gene: TRBV10-3
j_gene: TRBJ1-3
CDR3aa: AISEAGTGKNTIY

v_gene: TRBV4-2
j_gene: TRBJ1-3
CDR3aa: ASSQNERSPGNTIY

v_gene: TRBV3-1/TRBV3-2
j_gene: TRBJ1-1
CDR3aa: ASSQVRGVTEAF

v_gene: TRBV4-1
j_gene: TRBJ2-3
CDR3aa: ASSQPTAGRDKDTQY

v_gene: TRBV7-2
j_gene: TRBJ2-7
CDR3aa: ASSLIVSYEQY

v_gene: TRBV1
j_gene: TRBJ1-2
CDR3aa: TSSQVWGEGTDYGYT

v_gene: TRBV29-1
j_gene: TRBJ2-3
CDR3aa: SVEGLAGVGSTDTQY

v_gene: TRBV9
j_gene: TRBJ2-1
CDR3aa: ASSVSSGAYNEQF

v_gene: TRBV7-8
j_gene: TRBJ2-1
CDR3aa: ASSSTAGQGYNEQF

v_gene: TRBV3-1/TRBV3-2
j_gene: TRBJ1-1
CDR3aa: ASSSDRVTEAF

v_gene: TRBV7-2
j_gene: TRBJ2-7
CDR3aa: ASSRFNYEQY

v_gene: TRBV7-2
j_gene: TRBJ2-2
CDR3aa: ASRAPTPLNTGELF

v_gene: TRBV11-1
j_gene: TRBJ1-1
CDR3aa: ASSFHGTVEAF

v_gene: TRBV12-3/TRBV12-4
j_gene: TRBJ1-1
CDR3aa: ATGQGLNTEAF

v_gene: TRBV28
j_gene: TRBJ1-2
CDR3aa: ASTPGGEVGYT

v_gene: TRBV5-5
j_gene: TRBJ2-3
CDR3aa: ASSLYGGGDTQY

v_gene: TRBV5-4
j_gene: TRBJ2-7
CDR3aa: ASSLAGAHEQY

v_gene: TRBV28
j_gene: TRBJ1-2
CDR3aa: ASSLFNYGYT

v_gene: TRBV9
j_gene: TRBJ1-1
CDR3aa: ASSVHPDSPYAEAF

v_gene: TRBV19
j_gene: TRBJ1-4
CDR3aa: ASSPRQGADEKLF

v_gene: TRBV5-4
j_gene: TRBJ2-7
CDR3aa: ASREDSAISYEQY

v_gene: TRBV4-1
j_gene: TRBJ1-1
CDR3aa: ASSTTGQMNTEAF

v_gene: TRBV5-1
j_gene: TRBJ2-1
CDR3aa: ASSLRLAGGQGEQF

v_gene: TRBV20-1
j_gene: TRBJ2-1
CDR3aa: SARYNEQF

v_gene: TRBV7-9
j_gene: TRBJ1-1
CDR3aa: ASSLVGDTEAF

v_gene: TRBV12-5
j_gene: TRBJ2-7
CDR3aa: ASGFALHYEQY

v_gene: TRBV5-1
j_gene: TRBJ1-1
CDR3aa: ASRSGTGVTEAF

v_gene: TRBV11-2
j_gene: TRBJ1-5
CDR3aa: ASSLEAYSNQPQH

v_gene: TRBV25-1
j_gene: TRBJ1-2
CDR3aa: ASSFMGGGGVKDGYT

v_gene: TRBV7-3
j_gene: TRBJ1-1
CDR3aa: ASSLVGGYTEAF

v_gene: TRBV15
j_gene: TRBJ1-1
CDR3aa: ATSRDAGAGTEAF

v_gene: TRBV6-6
j_gene: TRBJ2-2
CDR3aa: ASRWRGDVGSGELF

v_gene: TRBV29-1
j_gene: TRBJ1-2
CDR3aa: SVVQGAGYGYT

v_gene: TRBV11-3
j_gene: TRBJ2-1
CDR3aa: ASSHRRSGGYNEQF

v_gene: TRBV29-1
j_gene: TRBJ1-1
CDR3aa: SVEDQPGGSTEAF